This T cell receptor (beta chain) was sequenced in a study of cytomegalovirus exposure and HLA in healthy donors. Study as a whole: An earlier analysis found 117 million unique TCR beta sequences from roughly 170 million T cells. A data release that came early held roughly 90 million unique TCRs from HLA-typed donors. Study results and limitations: According to the study, 150 to 200 TCR beta chains were cytomegalovirus-associated. Most sequenced TCRs were rare (though some public TCRs occurred in many donors).

The CDR3 is made up of 16 amino acids. The junction had 11 bases not matched to a gene; V was cut back by 5 bases and J by 6 bases. Per germline, CDR1 LGHNA and CDR2 YSLEER. Vbeta (60) and Jbeta (13) primers were used in the PCR. Only in-frame clones appear in the TCRdb table, and some are missing; sequencing was by immunoSEQ multiplex PCR. The sample carries more than 85,000 clones, 60% to 80% recorded once. With respect to this clone: Antigen specificity is unknown.

The rearrangement links TRBV4-3 to TRBJ2-3; 10 nucleotides agree with TRBD2. The sample consisted of PBMCs. The clonotype comes from a woman in her 40s in good health and CMV-seropositive. DNA of the CDR3: TGCGCCAGCAGCTCTATAGCGGGGGGCACAGGTGATACGCAGTATTTT. This encodes CASSSIAGGTGDTQYF.